A single sample gave rise to the 22 T cell receptor beta chains below, sequenced in a study of blood T cell repertoires in COVID-19. Produced via immunoSEQ multiplex PCR; TCRdb's table is partial and in-frame only. This repertoire shows some 69,000 clones, more than 90% found once; its top ten account for around 1.3%. Sequencing input: peripheral blood. These receptors originate from a man aged 55-75 years with acute or convalescent COVID-19.

The chain combines TRBV10-1 with TRBJ2-3, with D hard to call. This CDR3 region has 15 residues. Germline values: CDR1 WNHNN, CDR2 SYGVQD (reference sequence). Trimming stripped 2 bases from V and 0 bases from J, with 9 bases between. The CDR3 sequence is CASSEARLSTDTQYF. The CDR3 DNA reads TGCGCCAGCAGTGAGGCCAGACTTAGCACAGATACGCAGTATTTT.

The chain combines TRBV6-5 with TRBJ1-1; TRBD1 might be the D (6 bases). Germline CDR1 reads MNHEY; CDR2 reads SVGAGI. Trimming pared 6 bases from V and 0 bases from J, leaving 8 bases between. The CDR3 loop spans 13 amino acids. The CDR3 reads CASRQGMNTEAFF. The CDR3 region has the DNA TGTGCCAGCAGGCAGGGGATGAACACTGAAGCTTTCTTT.

V is TRBV5-1 and J is TRBJ1-1, with D unclear. Per the germline V gene, CDR1 is SGHRS and CDR2 is YFSETQ. The CDR3 sequence is 12 residues long. Deletions cut 5 bases from V and 4 bases from J, with 9 bases between. In nucleotides, the CDR3 is TGCGCCAGCAGTCGCGGTGGCACTGAAGCTTTCTTT. This codes for CASSRGGTEAFF.

This clone came up a few times. V gene TRBV18 combines with J gene TRBJ2-2; D might be TRBD2 (5 bases). CDR3 length equals 16 residues. The germline V and J ends were trimmed by 6 bases and 4 bases, with 18 bases remaining between them. Looked up from germline, CDR1 is KGHSH and CDR2 is LQKENI. The DNA for the CDR3 is TGTGCCAGCTCGGGTGAGGGTTCCACTCTCACCGGGGAGCTGTTTTTT. Protein product: CASSGEGSTLTGELFF.

Here the CDR3 DNA reads TGTGCCACCAGTGGCGTAGGGGACAAAAGCTCCTACAATGAGCAGTTCTTC. Protein: CATSGVGDKSSYNEQFF. J is TRBJ2-1 and V is TRBV24-1; D perhaps matches TRBD1 (6 bases). The CDR3 has 17 amino acids. From germline, CDR1 is KGHDR and CDR2 SFDVKD. V was trimmed by 5 bases and J by 0 bases, leaving 16 bases between them.

The J gene is TRBJ1-3, the V gene TRBV10-3; no clear D. This CDR3 has 14 amino acids. CDR1 is ENHRY, CDR2 SYGVKD, per germline. Trimming left V 5 bases short and J 0 bases short, with 8 bases between. CDR3 loop: CAISSPSSGNTIYF. CDR3 in DNA: TGTGCCATCAGTAGTCCCAGCTCTGGAAACACCATATATTTT.

The V call is TRBV24-1, the J call TRBJ2-5, with 7 bases matching TRBD1. The germline CDR1 and CDR2 sequences are KGHDR and SFDVKD. The CDR3 is 14 residues long. Losses at the gene ends were 7 bases for V and 4 bases for J; bases not matched to a gene: 8. The CDR3 sequence is CATSHEGAGETQYF. CDR3 DNA sequence: TGTGCCACCAGCCACGAGGGGGCCGGAGAGACCCAGTACTTC.

This chain uses TRBV19 with TRBJ1-4, with 7 bases identical to TRBD1. The CDR3 spans 14 residues. V gave up 7 bases and J gave up 2 bases; unmatched junction bases: 4. Germline V CDR1 and CDR2: LNHDA, SQIVND (reference sequence). The DNA of the CDR3 is TGTGCCAGTAAGCCGACAGGGACTAATGAAAAACTGTTTTTT. Protein: CASKPTGTNEKLFF.

The V call is TRBV18, the J call TRBJ1-6; possibly TRBD1 for D (6 bases). V lost 3 bases, J lost 10 bases, and 16 bases lay in between. CDR3 length: 15 amino acids. CDR1 and CDR2 from the germline V gene are KGHSH and LQKENI. The CDR3 sequence is CASSPDQTGISPLHF. The CDR3 DNA sequence: TGTGCCAGCTCACCCGACCAAACAGGGATATCACCCCTCCACTTT.

The chain carries TRBV15 and TRBJ2-7; 8 bases agree with TRBD1. The V and J ends lost 3 bases and 0 bases, in that order; junction bases with no gene match: 1. This CDR3 has 14 residues. Germline values: CDR1 LNHNV, CDR2 YYDKDF (reference sequence). In DNA, the CDR3 is TGTGCCACCAGCAGGACAGGGGTCTCCTACGAGCAGTACTTC. It codes for CATSRTGVSYEQYF.

The chain recombines TRBV6-5 with TRBJ2-7; the D gene is possibly TRBD1 (5 bases). CDR1 is MNHEY and CDR2 is SVGAGI in the germline V gene. The CDR3 runs 13 residues. Trimming took 4 bases from V and 2 from J, leaving 9 bases between them. CDR3 coding DNA: TGTGCCAGCAGTTCGGAAGGGGCCTACGAGCAGTACTTC. Translating gives CASSSEGAYEQYF.

This clone was detected only once. The chain combines TRBV18 with TRBJ1-2, with D unresolved. The CDR3 has 15 amino acids. Germline CDR1 is KGHSH and CDR2 is LQKENI. The germline V and J ends were trimmed by 3 bases and 0 bases, with 11 bases remaining between them. The CDR3 spells CASSPLEGANYGYTF. In DNA form, the CDR3 reads TGTGCCAGCTCACCTCTGGAGGGAGCTAACTATGGCTACACCTTC.

The V and J genes are TRBV10-3 and TRBJ1-2; the match to TRBD1 covers 7 bases. Per germline, CDR1 ENHRY and CDR2 SYGVKD. V lost 5 bases, J lost 8 bases, and 8 bases stayed unmatched. The CDR3 is made up of 13 amino acids. The CDR3, as DNA: TGTGCCATCAGTCTGGACAGGTCGTACGGCTACACCTTC. As protein: CAISLDRSYGYTF.

This chain links TRBV18 with TRBJ1-1, with D possibly TRBD1 on 5 matching bases. Between the trimmed V and J ends, which lost 5 bases and 3 bases, there was a span of 13 bases. This CDR3 has 14 amino acids. Germline-derived CDR1 and CDR2 are KGHSH and LQKENI. The CDR3 is CASSIGTGDTEAFF. The CDR3 coding sequence is TGTGCCAGCTCAATTGGGACGGGGGACACTGAAGCTTTCTTT.

This chain connects TRBV4-2 to TRBJ2-1; TRBD2 might be the D (6 bases). V lost 1 base to trimming and J lost 6 bases, with 13 bases between them. The CDR3 is made up of 15 amino acids. Per the germline V gene, CDR1 is LGHNA and CDR2 is YNFKEQ. The CDR3: CASSQGQGGSNEQFF. DNA for the CDR3: TGTGCCAGCAGCCAAGGCCAGGGAGGTAGCAATGAGCAGTTCTTC.

This sequence joins TRBV3-1 (or the pseudogene TRBV3-2) and TRBJ2-3; D perhaps matches TRBD2 (5 bases). V shed 4 bases and J shed 8 bases, with 16 bases lying between them. CDR1 and CDR2 from the germline V gene are LGHDT and YNNKEL (reference sequence). The CDR3 is made up of 14 amino acids. The CDR3 coding sequence is TGTGCCAGCAGCCCGACCGGTCTTGAGGGTACGCAGTATTTT. As protein: CASSPTGLEGTQYF.

This chain links TRBV7-6 with TRBJ1-1, with D possibly TRBD1 on 6 matching bases. Looked up from germline, CDR1 is SGHVS and CDR2 is FNYEAQ. With 2 bases removed from V and 4 bases from J, the gap between germline ends came to 14 bases. This CDR3 comprises 15 residues. As DNA, the CDR3 is TGTGCCAGCAGCTTAAGGGGGGAGGGTACCACTGAAGCTTTCTTT. Translated: CASSLRGEGTTEAFF.

V is TRBV5-1 and J is TRBJ2-7, with TRBD2 as a possible D gene (5 bases). Germline V gene data show CDR1 as SGHRS and CDR2 as YFSETQ. This CDR3 comprises 14 residues. V was clipped by 4 bases and J by 6 bases, with 17 bases between them. CDR3 nucleotide sequence: TGCGCCAGCAGCGAGGGCCAGGCGAGTGGCGAGCAGTACTTC. It specifies CASSEGQASGEQYF.

This chain joins TRBV9 and TRBJ2-2, with 8 bases aligning to TRBD1. The V gene end was trimmed by 1 base and the J gene end by 3 bases; junction bases not matched to a gene: 5. Germline V gene lookup returns CDR1 SGDLS and CDR2 YYNGEE. CDR3 size: 16 residues. The CDR3 protein is CASSVFPGQDTGELFF. CDR3 sequence (DNA): TGTGCCAGCAGCGTATTCCCGGGACAGGACACCGGGGAGCTGTTTTTT.

The chain is built from TRBV5-6 and TRBJ2-3, with a weak D call TRBD2 (6 bases). CDR3 size: 17 residues. Germline V gene data show CDR1 as SGHDT and CDR2 as YYEEEE. Trimming shortened V by 0 bases and J by 5 bases, and 19 bases separated the two germline ends. DNA of the CDR3: TGTGCCAGCAGCTTGGAGGGAGAGGGCTCCGGGGGAGATACGCAGTATTTT. It is translated as CASSLEGEGSGGDTQYF.

The rearrangement uses TRBV2 and TRBJ1-2; TRBD1 might be the D (5 bases). The CDR3 totals 11 residues. Trimming took 6 bases from V and 5 from J, leaving 7 bases between them. Germline CDR1 is SNHLY and CDR2 is FYNNEI. The CDR3 loop is CASRGGYGYTF. CDR3 sequence (DNA): TGTGCCAGCAGGGGGGGGTATGGCTACACCTTC.

V gene TRBV5-1 combines with J gene TRBJ2-7; 7 bases fit TRBD1. Germline lookup yields CDR1 SGHRS and CDR2 YFSETQ. This CDR3 is built from 15 residues. Trimming removed 2 bases from V and 7 bases from J; junction bases left unmatched: 12. The CDR3 bases are TGCGCCAGCAGCTTCTCGGGTGGGACAGCGGAGGAGCAGTACTTC. This sequence encodes CASSFSGGTAEEQYF.